This TCR beta chain was identified during a study of T cell repertoires in cytomegalovirus infection. Looking at the study overall: It can be stated that public TCR beta signatures indicated CMV infection as well as a matching HLA type.

This clonotype was seen repeatedly, ten times or more. Its antigen is undetermined. Each CDR3 protein is one row after TCRdb ran MiXCR on the reads. The sample yields around 300,000 distinct CDR3 sequences, about 20% seen once. Study results and limitations: HLA-C-restricted CMV-specific TCR beta clonotypes prevailed in the ex vivo response.

The TCR sequence derives from a human donor in good health (CMV status not recorded). Some clones in this sample may be carry-over from other donors' samples. The sequenced sample was cultured PBMCs, obtained from culture after CMV antigen stimulation.

The CDR3 spells CARSAALAGGPGSYEQYF. Here the CDR3 DNA reads TGTGCCAGGAGCGCCGCACTAGCGGGAGGGCCGGGCTCCTACGAGCAGTACTTC. J is TRBJ2-7 and V is TRBV7-2, with 13 bases lining up with TRBD2. This CDR3 has 18 residues. The ends lost 9 bases at V and 0 bases at J; junction bases unmatched: 14. Germline CDR1 SGHTA, CDR2 FQGNSA.